The 11 T cell receptor beta chains below were found in one sample sequenced in a study of T cell changes during pregnancy in multiple sclerosis. Using immunoSEQ multiplex PCR, the repertoire was profiled, and TCRdb retains in-frame clones only, with some absent. The table has some 71,000 clones, roughly nine tenths seen once. This specimen consisted of peripheral blood, obtained after pregnancy. These receptors all come from a female donor with multiple sclerosis, enrolled in a pregnancy study.

V usage is TRBV9 and J usage is TRBJ2-3; D gene unclear. The CDR3 runs to 12 residues. V was cut by 3 bases and J by 3 bases, with 5 bases left in between. In germline, CDR1 is SGDLS, CDR2 YYNGEE. The CDR3 coding sequence is TGTGCCAGCAGCGCCGGGACAGATACGCAGTATTTT. Translation: CASSAGTDTQYF.

The chain combines TRBV5-1 with TRBJ1-2, with 7 bases matching TRBD1. Trimming cost V 9 bases and J 6 bases; bases outside gene matches: 11. The CDR3 is made up of 13 amino acids. Germline assignment: CDR1 SGHRS and CDR2 YFSETQ. CDR3 in DNA: TGCGCCACCAGGGGGGACTCGGTCGATGGCTACACCTTC. This gives the protein CATRGDSVDGYTF. The variable domain in full, with the rest retrieved from reference TRBV5-1 and TRBJ1-2, is KAGVTQTPRYLIKTRGQQVTLSCSPISGHRSVSWYQQTPGQGLQFLFEYFSETQRNKGNFPGRFSGRQFSNSRSEMNVSTLELGDSALYLCATRGDSVDGYTFGSGTRLTVV.

The rearrangement joins TRBV2 to TRBJ1-1; D possibly corresponds to TRBD1 (5 bases). Germline assignment: CDR1 SNHLY and CDR2 FYNNEI. CDR3 length: 14 residues. Trimming removed 0 bases from V and 3 bases from J, with 8 bases in between. This CDR3 reads CASSEAGGYTEAFF. The CDR3 DNA sequence: TGTGCCAGCAGTGAAGCCGGGGGGTACACTGAAGCTTTCTTT. Based on the CDR3 plus reference TRBV2 and TRBJ1-1, the full variable domain is EPEVTQTPSHQVTQMGQEVILRCVPISNHLYFYWYRQILGQKVEFLVSFYNNEISEKSEIFDDQFSVERPDGSNFTLKIRSTKLEDSAMYFCASSEAGGYTEAFFGQGTRLTVV.

The chain has TRBV15 and TRBJ1-4; D remains ambiguous. Per germline, CDR1 LNHNV and CDR2 YYDKDF (reference sequence). The CDR3 is 15 residues long. The V end lost 2 bases, the J end lost 5 bases, and 12 bases lay between the germline ends. DNA for the CDR3: TGTGCCACCAGCAGATCCTCATGGCCGAATGAAAAACTGTTTTTT. Amino acids: CATSRSSWPNEKLFF.

The V gene is TRBV5-1, the J gene TRBJ2-2, with 10 bases matching TRBD2. V lost 3 bases, J lost 2 bases, and 4 bases stayed unmatched. Germline V gene lookup returns CDR1 SGHRS and CDR2 YFSETQ. CDR3 length: 16 residues. Written as DNA, the CDR3 is TGCGCCAGCAGCTATGGACTAGCGGCAAACACCGGGGAGCTGTTTTTT. It yields the protein CASSYGLAANTGELFF.

The J gene is TRBJ2-6, the V gene TRBV6-5, with TRBD1 as a possible D gene (5 bases). The length of the CDR3 is 15 residues. Deletions cut 5 bases from V and 1 base from J, with 9 bases between. The germline V gene encodes CDR1 MNHEY and CDR2 SVGAGI. In DNA, the CDR3 is TGTGCCAGCAGTACGTCAGGGTCTGGGGCCAACGTCCTGACTTTC. Amino acids: CASSTSGSGANVLTF.

This chain uses TRBV4-1 with TRBJ1-1; D might be TRBD1 (5 bases). This CDR3 has 15 residues. The V end lost 1 base, the J end lost 2 bases, and 11 bases lay between the germline ends. Germline CDR1 reads MGHRA; CDR2 reads YSYEKL. Written as DNA, the CDR3 is TGCGCCAGCAGCCAAGGACAGTCAGGTAACACTGAAGCTTTCTTT. This gives the protein CASSQGQSGNTEAFF.

This sequence joins TRBV27 and TRBJ2-5; 14 nucleotides agree with TRBD2. J gave up 4 bases and V 3 bases, and 4 bases lay outside the gene matches. CDR1 is MNHEY and CDR2 is SMNVEV in the germline V gene (reference sequence). This CDR3 contains 16 residues. For the CDR3, the DNA is TGTGCCAGCAGTTTTGAAGGGACTAGCGGGAGAGAGACCCAGTACTTC. This gives the protein CASSFEGTSGRETQYF.

This chain joins TRBV9 and TRBJ2-1, with D possibly matching TRBD1 (6 bases). Between the trimmed V and J ends, which lost 1 base and 14 bases, there was a span of 28 bases. From germline, CDR1 is SGDLS and CDR2 YYNGEE. This CDR3 region has 17 residues. The CDR3 loop is CASSVSAHSQGLLSKFF. CDR3 sequence (DNA): TGTGCCAGCAGCGTATCTGCCCACTCACAGGGTCTTTTATCCAAGTTCTTC.

The chain is built from TRBV14 and TRBJ2-5, with 7 nucleotides matching TRBD2. Trimming removed 5 bases from V and 4 bases from J; junction bases left unmatched: 16. The CDR3 covers 17 residues. In germline, CDR1 is SGHDN, CDR2 FVKESK. CDR3 protein: CASSTNFGIGRLETQYF. Here the CDR3 DNA reads TGTGCCAGCAGCACCAACTTCGGGATCGGGAGGTTAGAGACCCAGTACTTC.

This clone appeared once. The chain has TRBV28 and TRBJ1-1, with D unclear. Germline loops: CDR1 MDHEN, CDR2 SYDVKM. Trimming took off 7 bases at V and 2 bases at J, with 8 bases between the two ends. The CDR3 runs to 12 residues. The DNA of the CDR3 is TGTGCCAGCAATCTACTAAACACTGAAGCTTTCTTT. Its protein product is CASNLLNTEAFF.